The sample holds one count of the clone carrying this T cell receptor (beta chain). Antigen unknown. Clones were read by immunoSEQ multiplex PCR, and TCRdb kept only the in-frame ones, dropping some. The sample lists 100,000 to 120,000 clones; around 90% were seen once. This entry is derived from a study of T cell responses to AZD1222 COVID-19 vaccine. Findings and caveats of the study: The study reported that nearly half of spike-specific TCRs target unmutated variant regions. Seropositive status at baseline applied to only six AZD1222 recipients.

The CDR3 runs 14 residues. The germline V gene encodes CDR1 SGHTA and CDR2 FQGTGA. V lost 5 bases, J lost 4 bases, and 13 bases lay in between. The receptor comes from an adult who received the AZD1222 COVID-19 vaccine. This rearrangement joins TRBV7-3 to TRBJ2-3; tentatively, D is TRBD2 (7 bases). The sample in question was peripheral blood, obtained 28 days after the second AZD1222 dose. The CDR3 nucleotides read TGTGCCAGCAGCCCCTGGGGGGGCCCAGATACGCAGTATTTT. Its protein is CASSPWGGPDTQYF.